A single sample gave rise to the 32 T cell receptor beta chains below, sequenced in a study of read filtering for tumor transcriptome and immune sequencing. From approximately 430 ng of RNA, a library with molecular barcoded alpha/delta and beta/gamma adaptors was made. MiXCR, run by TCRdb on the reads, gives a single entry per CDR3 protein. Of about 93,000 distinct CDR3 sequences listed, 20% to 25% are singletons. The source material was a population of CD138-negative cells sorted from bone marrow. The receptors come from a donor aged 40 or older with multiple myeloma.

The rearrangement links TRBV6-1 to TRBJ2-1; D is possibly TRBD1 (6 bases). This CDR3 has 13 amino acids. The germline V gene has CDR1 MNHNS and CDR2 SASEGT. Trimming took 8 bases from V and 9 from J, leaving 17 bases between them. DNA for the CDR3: TGTGCCAGCGGTGTACAGGGTAGCAGTGAGCAGTTCTTC. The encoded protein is CASGVQGSSEQFF.

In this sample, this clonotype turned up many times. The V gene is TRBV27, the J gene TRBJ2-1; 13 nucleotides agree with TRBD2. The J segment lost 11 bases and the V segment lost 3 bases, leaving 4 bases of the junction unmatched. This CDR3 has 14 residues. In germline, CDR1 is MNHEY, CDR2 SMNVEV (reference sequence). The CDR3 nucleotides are TGTGCCAGCAGTTTTACTAGCGGGGGGGTAAAGCAGTTCTTC. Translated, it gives CASSFTSGGVKQFF.

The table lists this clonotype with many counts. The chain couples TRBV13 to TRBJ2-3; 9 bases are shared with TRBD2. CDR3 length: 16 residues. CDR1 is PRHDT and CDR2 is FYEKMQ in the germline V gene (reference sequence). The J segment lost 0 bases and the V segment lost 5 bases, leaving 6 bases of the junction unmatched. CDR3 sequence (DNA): TGTGCCAGCAGCCGGAGGGCGGGGGGGAGCACAGATACGCAGTATTTT. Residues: CASSRRAGGSTDTQYF.

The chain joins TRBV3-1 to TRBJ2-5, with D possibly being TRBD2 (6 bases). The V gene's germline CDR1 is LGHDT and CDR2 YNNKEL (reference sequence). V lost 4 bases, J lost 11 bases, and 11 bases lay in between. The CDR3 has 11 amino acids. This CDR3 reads CASSRVGTQYF. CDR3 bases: TGTGCCAGCAGCCGAGTAGGGACTCAGTACTTC.

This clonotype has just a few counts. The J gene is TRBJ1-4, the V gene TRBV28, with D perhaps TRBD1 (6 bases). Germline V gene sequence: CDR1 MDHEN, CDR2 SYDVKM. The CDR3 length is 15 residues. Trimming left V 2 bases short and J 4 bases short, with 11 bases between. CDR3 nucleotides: TGTGCCAGCAGTTTAGCAGGGGCCCTTAATGAAAAACTGTTTTTT. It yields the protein CASSLAGALNEKLFF.

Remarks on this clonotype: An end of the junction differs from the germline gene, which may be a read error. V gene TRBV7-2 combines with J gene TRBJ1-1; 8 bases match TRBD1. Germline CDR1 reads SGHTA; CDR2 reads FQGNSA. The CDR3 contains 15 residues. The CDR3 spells CASSFRGQGNTEASF. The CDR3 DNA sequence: TGTGCCAGCAGCTTCAGGGGGCAAGGGAACACTGAAGCTTCCTTT.

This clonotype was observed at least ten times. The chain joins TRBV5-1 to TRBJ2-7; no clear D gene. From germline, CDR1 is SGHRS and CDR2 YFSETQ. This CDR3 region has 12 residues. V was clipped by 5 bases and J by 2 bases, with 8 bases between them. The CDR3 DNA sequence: TGCGCCAGCAGGGACGGTACCTACGAGCAGTACTTC. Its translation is CASRDGTYEQYF. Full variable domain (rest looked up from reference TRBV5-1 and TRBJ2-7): KAGVTQTPRYLIKTRGQQVTLSCSPISGHRSVSWYQQTPGQGLQFLFEYFSETQRNKGNFPGRFSGRQFSNSRSEMNVSTLELGDSALYLCASRDGTYEQYFGPGTRLTVT.

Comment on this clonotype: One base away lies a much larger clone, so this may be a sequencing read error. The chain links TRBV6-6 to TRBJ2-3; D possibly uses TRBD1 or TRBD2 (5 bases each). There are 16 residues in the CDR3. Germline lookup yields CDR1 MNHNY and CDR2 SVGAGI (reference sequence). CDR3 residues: CASSSSLEWGTVTQYF. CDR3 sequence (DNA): TGTGCCAGCAGTTCCTCACTAGAGTGGGGCACAGTTACGCAGTATTTT.

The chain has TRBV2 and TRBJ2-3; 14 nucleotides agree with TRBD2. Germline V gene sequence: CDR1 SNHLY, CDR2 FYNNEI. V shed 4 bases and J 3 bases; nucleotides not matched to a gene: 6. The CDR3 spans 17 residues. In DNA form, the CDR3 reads TGTGCCAGCAGTGGACTAGCGGGGGGGCCTTTTACAGATACGCAGTATTTT. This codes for CASSGLAGGPFTDTQYF.

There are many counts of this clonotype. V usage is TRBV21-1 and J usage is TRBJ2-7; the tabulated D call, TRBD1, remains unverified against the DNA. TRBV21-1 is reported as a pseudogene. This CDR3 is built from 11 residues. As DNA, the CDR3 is TGTGCCAGCCGGGGGTTTTGCGAGCAGTACTTC. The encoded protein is CASRGFCEQYF.

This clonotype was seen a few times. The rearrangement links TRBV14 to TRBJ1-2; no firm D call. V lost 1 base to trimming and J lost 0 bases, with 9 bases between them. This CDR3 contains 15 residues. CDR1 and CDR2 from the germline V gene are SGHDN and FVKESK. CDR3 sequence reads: CASSQATGSNYGYTF. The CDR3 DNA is TGTGCCAGCAGCCAAGCCACGGGTTCTAACTATGGCTACACCTTC.

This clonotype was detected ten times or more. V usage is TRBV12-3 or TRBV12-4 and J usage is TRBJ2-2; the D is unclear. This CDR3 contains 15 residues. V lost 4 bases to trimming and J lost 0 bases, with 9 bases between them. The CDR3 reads CASSSTPPNTGELFF. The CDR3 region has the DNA TGTGCCAGCAGTTCAACCCCCCCGAACACCGGGGAGCTGTTTTTT.

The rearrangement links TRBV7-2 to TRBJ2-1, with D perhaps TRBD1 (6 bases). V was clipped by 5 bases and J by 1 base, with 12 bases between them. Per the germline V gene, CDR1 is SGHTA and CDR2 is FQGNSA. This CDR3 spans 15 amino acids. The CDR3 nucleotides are TGTGCCAGCAGCCCGAACAGGGTGTCCTACAATGAGCAGTTCTTC. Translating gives CASSPNRVSYNEQFF.

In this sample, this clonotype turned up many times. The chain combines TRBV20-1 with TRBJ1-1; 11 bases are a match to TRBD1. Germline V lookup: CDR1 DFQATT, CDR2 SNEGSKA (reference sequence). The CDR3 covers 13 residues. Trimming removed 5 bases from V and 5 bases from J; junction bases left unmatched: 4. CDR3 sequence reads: CSAWDRGNTEAFF. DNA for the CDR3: TGCAGTGCTTGGGACAGGGGGAATACTGAAGCTTTCTTT.

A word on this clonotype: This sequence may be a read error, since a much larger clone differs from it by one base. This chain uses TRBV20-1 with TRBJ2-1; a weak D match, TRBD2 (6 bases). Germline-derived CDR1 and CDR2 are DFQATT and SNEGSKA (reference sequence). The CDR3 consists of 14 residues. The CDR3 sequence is CSAGTQPSYKEQFF. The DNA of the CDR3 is TGCAGTGCTGGGACTCAGCCCTCCTACAAAGAGCAGTTCTTC.

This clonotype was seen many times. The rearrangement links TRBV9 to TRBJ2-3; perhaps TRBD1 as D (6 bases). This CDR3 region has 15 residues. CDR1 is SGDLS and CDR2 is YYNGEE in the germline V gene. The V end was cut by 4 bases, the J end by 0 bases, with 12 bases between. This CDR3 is CASSPRGGSTDTQYF. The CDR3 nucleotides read TGTGCCAGCAGCCCCCGAGGGGGTAGCACAGATACGCAGTATTTT. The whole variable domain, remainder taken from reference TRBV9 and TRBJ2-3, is DSGVTQTPKHLITATGQRVTLRCSPRSGDLSVYWYQQSLDQGLQFLIQYYNGEERAKGNILERFSAQQFPDLHSELNLSSLELGDSALYFCASSPRGGSTDTQYFGPGTRLTVL.

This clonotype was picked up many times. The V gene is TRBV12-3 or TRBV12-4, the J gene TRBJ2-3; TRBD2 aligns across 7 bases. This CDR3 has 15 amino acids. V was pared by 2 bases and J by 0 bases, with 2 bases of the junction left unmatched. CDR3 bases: TGTGCCAGCAGTTTAAATAGCGGGAGCACAGATACGCAGTATTTT. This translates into CASSLNSGSTDTQYF.

The CDR3 region is CTSSPRAHTGELFF. CDR3 nucleotides: TGCACCAGCAGCCCTAGGGCCCACACCGGGGAGCTGTTTTTT. The J gene is TRBJ2-2, the V gene TRBV1; the DNA was not compared with TRBD2, the D call given in the table. TRBV1 is termed a pseudogene. This CDR3 region has 14 residues.

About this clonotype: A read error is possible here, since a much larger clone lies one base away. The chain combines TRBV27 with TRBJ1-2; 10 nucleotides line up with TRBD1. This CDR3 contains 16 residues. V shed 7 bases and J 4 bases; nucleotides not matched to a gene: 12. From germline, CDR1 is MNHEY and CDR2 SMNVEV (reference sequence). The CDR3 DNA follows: TGTGCCAGCAATGACAGGGGGCTCGTTGAATCCTATGGCTACACCTTC. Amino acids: CASNDRGLVESYGYTF.

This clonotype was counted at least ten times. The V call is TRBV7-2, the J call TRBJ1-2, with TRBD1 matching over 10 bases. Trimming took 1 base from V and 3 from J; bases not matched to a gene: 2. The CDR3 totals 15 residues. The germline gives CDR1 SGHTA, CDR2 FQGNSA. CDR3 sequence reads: CASSLGGTGDYGYTF. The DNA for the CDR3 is TGTGCCAGCAGCTTAGGAGGGACAGGGGACTATGGCTACACCTTC.

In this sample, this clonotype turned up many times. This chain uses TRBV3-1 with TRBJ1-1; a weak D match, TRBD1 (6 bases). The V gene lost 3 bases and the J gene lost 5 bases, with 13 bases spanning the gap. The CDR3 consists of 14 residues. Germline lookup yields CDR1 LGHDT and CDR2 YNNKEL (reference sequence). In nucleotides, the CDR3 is TGTGCCAGCAGCCACGGGGGGCTCGGGACTGAAGCTTTCTTT. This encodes CASSHGGLGTEAFF.

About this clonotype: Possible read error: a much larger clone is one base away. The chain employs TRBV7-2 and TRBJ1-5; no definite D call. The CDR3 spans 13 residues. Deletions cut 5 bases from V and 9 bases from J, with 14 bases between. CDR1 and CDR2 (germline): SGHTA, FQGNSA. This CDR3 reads CASSPTKDRPQHF. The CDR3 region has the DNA TGTGCCAGCAGCCCAACAAAAGACCGGCCCCAGCATTTT.

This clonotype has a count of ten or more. The CDR3 sequence: CASSSMGSGANVLTF. CDR3 DNA: TGTGCCAGCAGCTCGATGGGCTCTGGGGCCAACGTCCTGACTTTC. The chain has TRBV7-9 and TRBJ2-6, with unresolved D. Germline values: CDR1 SEHNR, CDR2 FQNEAQ (reference sequence). Trimming left V 4 bases short and J 0 bases short, with 7 bases between. The CDR3 is 15 amino acids.

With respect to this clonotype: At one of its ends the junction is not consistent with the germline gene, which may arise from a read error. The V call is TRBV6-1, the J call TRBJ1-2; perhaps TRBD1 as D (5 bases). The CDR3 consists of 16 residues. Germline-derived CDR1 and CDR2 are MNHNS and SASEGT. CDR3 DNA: TGTGCCAGCAGTGAAGCCGACGAAGGGGTTAACTGTGGCTACACCTTC. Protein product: CASSEADEGVNCGYTF.

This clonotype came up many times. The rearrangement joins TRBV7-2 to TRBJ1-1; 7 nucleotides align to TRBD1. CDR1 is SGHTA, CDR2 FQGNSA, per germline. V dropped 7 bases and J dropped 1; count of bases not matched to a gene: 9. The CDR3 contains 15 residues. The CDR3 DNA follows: TGTGCCAGCAACAGGGGAGGAGGCGGGAACACTGAAGCTTTCTTT. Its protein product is CASNRGGGGNTEAFF.

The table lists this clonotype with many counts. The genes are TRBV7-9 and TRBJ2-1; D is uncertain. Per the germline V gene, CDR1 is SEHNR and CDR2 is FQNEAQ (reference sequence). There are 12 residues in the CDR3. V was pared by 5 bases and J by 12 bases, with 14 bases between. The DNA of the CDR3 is TGTGCCAGCAGCAAATCCTTAGAAGGGCAGTTCTTC. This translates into CASSKSLEGQFF.

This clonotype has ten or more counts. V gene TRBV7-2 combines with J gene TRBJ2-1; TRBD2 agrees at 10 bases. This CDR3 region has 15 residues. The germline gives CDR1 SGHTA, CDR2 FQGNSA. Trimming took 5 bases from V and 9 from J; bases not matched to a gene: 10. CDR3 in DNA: TGTGCCAGCAGCCGGACTAGCGGAGACCGACGTGAGCAGTTCTTC. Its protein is CASSRTSGDRREQFF.

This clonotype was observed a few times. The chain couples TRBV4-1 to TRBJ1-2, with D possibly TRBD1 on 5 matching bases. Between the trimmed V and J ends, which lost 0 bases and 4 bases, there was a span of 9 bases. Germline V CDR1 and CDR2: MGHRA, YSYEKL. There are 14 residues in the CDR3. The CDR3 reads CASSQESGPYGYTF. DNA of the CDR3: TGCGCCAGCAGCCAAGAATCAGGGCCCTATGGCTACACCTTC.

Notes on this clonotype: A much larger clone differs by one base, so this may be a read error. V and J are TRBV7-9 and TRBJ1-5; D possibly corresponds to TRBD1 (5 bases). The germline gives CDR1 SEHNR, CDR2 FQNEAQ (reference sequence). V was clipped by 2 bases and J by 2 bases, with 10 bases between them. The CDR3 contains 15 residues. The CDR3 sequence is CASSLQGDGNQPQHF. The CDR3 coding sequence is TGTGCCAGCAGCTTACAGGGCGATGGCAATCAGCCCCAGCATTTT.

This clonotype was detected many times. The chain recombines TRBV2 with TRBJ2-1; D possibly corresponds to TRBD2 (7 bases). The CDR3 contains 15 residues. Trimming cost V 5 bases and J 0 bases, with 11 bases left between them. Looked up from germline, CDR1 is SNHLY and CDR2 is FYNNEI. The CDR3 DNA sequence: TGTGCCAGCAGTCGGAGGGGGGGCTCCTACAATGAGCAGTTCTTC. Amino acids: CASSRRGGSYNEQFF.

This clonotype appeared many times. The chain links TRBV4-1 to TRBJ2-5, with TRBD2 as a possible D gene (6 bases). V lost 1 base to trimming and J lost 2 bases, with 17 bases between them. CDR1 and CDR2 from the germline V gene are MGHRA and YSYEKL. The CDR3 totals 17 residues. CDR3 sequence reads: CASSQAGNVAEQETQYF. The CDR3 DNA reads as TGCGCCAGCAGCCAAGCTGGAAATGTAGCGGAACAAGAGACCCAGTACTTC.

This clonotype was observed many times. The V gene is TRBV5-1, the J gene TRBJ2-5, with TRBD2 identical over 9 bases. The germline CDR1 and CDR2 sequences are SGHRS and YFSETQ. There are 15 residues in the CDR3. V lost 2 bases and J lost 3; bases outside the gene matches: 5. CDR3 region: CASSFSGGPKETQYF. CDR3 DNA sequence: TGCGCCAGCAGCTTTAGCGGGGGCCCGAAAGAGACCCAGTACTTC.